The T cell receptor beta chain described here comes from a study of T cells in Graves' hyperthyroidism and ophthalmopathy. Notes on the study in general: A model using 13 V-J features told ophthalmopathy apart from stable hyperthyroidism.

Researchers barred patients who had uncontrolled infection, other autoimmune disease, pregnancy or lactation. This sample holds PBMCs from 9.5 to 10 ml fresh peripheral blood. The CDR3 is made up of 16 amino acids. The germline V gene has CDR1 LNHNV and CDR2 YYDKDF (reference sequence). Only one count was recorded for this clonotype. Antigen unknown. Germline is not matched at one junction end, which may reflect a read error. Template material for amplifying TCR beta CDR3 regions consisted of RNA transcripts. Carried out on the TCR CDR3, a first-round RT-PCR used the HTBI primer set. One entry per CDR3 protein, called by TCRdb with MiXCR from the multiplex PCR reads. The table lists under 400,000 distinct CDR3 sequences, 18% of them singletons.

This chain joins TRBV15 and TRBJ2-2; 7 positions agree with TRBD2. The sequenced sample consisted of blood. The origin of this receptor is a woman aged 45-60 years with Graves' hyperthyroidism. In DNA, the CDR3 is TGTGCCACCAGCAGAGATCGGGGGGAGCTGACCGGGGAGCCGTTTTTT. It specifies CATSRDRGELTGEPFF.